This T cell receptor beta chain comes out of a study of OX40 agonist ivuxolimab in advanced cancers. From germline, CDR1 is MNHEY and CDR2 SVGAGI. The CDR3 sequence is 16 residues long. V trimming: 4 bases; J trimming: 3 bases; junction bases outside the gene matches: 9. Patients who had autoimmune disease history or got systemic immunosuppression were left out. Sequencing was performed with immunoSEQ multiplex PCR; in TCRdb, only in-frame clones are kept and a portion is missing. The table shows about 52,000 clones, with roughly 93% occurring only once. This rearrangement joins TRBV6-5 to TRBJ2-7, with 10 bases identical to TRBD1. The sample was CD4+ or CD8+ T cells sorted from blood, taken in a trial of the OX40 agonist ivuxolimab. This TCR was recovered from an adult with an advanced solid tumor such as melanoma, head and neck, liver or kidney cancer. The CDR3 nucleotides read TGTGCCAGCAGTTTGCTGACCGGGACAGGGGTCTACGAGCAGTACTTC. It translates to CASSLLTGTGVYEQYF.